The 24 T cell receptor beta chains below all came from one sample that was sequenced in a study of cytotoxic CD8 clonotypes in ibrutinib-treated CLL. TCRdb keeps only in-frame clones here, not all; method: immunoSEQ multiplex PCR. The sample consists of hundreds of thousands of clones, 70% of them appearing once. The input for sequencing was PBMCs, taken after 24 months of ibrutinib treatment. The receptors originated from a human donor with chronic lymphocytic leukemia.

The chain has TRBV5-1 and TRBJ1-1; 7 bases fit TRBD1. V lost 4 bases and J lost 0; bases outside the gene matches: 9. The CDR3 has 16 residues. Per germline, CDR1 SGHRS and CDR2 YFSETQ. CDR3 region: CASSPQQTGMNTEAFF. CDR3 bases: TGCGCCAGCAGCCCGCAGCAGACAGGGATGAACACTGAAGCTTTCTTT.

J is TRBJ2-1 and V is TRBV6-6; 7 nucleotides align to TRBD2. Unmatched junction bases numbered 2, after V lost 0 bases and J lost 6 bases. Germline V gene lookup returns CDR1 MNHNY and CDR2 SVGAGI (reference sequence). The CDR3 consists of 14 residues. The CDR3 reads CASSYSGLGNEQFF. The CDR3 coding sequence is TGTGCCAGCAGTTACTCAGGACTAGGCAATGAGCAGTTCTTC.

The V gene is TRBV12-5, the J gene TRBJ2-3; D not resolved. The CDR3 has 13 residues. The V end lost 2 bases, the J end lost 2 bases, and 5 bases lay between the germline ends. CDR1 and CDR2 (germline): LGHNT, FRNRAP. In nucleotides, the CDR3 is TGTGCTAGTGGTTTGAGGACCACAGATACGCAGTATTTT. Its protein is CASGLRTTDTQYF.

This chain connects TRBV5-6 to TRBJ1-1; a possible D gene is TRBD1 (5 bases). Trimming pared 5 bases from V and 2 bases from J, leaving 16 bases between. From germline, CDR1 is SGHDT and CDR2 YYEEEE. This CDR3 has 15 residues. The DNA for the CDR3 is TGTGCCAGCAGGATGGGGGTTGGCGGTAACACTGAAGCTTTCTTT. Translating gives CASRMGVGGNTEAFF. The entire variable domain, with the rest obtained from reference TRBV5-6 and TRBJ1-1, is as follows: DAGVTQSPTHLIKTRGQQVTLRCSPKSGHDTVSWYQQALGQGPQFIFQYYEEEERQRGNFPDRFSGHQFPNYSSELNVNALLLGDSALYLCASRMGVGGNTEAFFGQGTRLTVV.

The V gene is TRBV9, the J gene TRBJ2-7; 8 bases agree with TRBD1. Unmatched junction bases numbered 16, after V lost 4 bases and J lost 7 bases. Germline CDR1 reads SGDLS; CDR2 reads YYNGEE. CDR3 length: 16 amino acids. The CDR3 spells CASSPSLGQGFREQYF. DNA of the CDR3: TGTGCCAGCAGCCCCAGTTTAGGACAGGGCTTTAGGGAGCAGTACTTC. Full variable domain (rest looked up from reference TRBV9 and TRBJ2-7): DSGVTQTPKHLITATGQRVTLRCSPRSGDLSVYWYQQSLDQGLQFLIQYYNGEERAKGNILERFSAQQFPDLHSELNLSSLELGDSALYFCASSPSLGQGFREQYFGPGTRLTVT.

V and J are TRBV27 and TRBJ1-2; D gene ambiguous. The CDR3 contains 13 residues. Looked up from germline, CDR1 is MNHEY and CDR2 is SMNVEV (reference sequence). The germline V and J ends were trimmed by 4 bases and 6 bases, with 12 bases remaining between them. The CDR3 sequence is CASSSTLRNGYTF. For the CDR3, the DNA is TGTGCCAGCAGTTCTACACTCAGGAATGGCTACACCTTC.

The chain employs TRBV30 and TRBJ1-5; no clear D. Deletions cut 1 base from V and 0 bases from J, with 4 bases between. The V gene's germline CDR1 is GTSNPN and CDR2 SVGIG (reference sequence). The CDR3 spans 13 residues. CDR3 region: CAWSGDSNQPQHF. The DNA for the CDR3 is TGTGCCTGGAGTGGGGATAGCAATCAGCCCCAGCATTTT.

The V call is TRBV6-4, the J call TRBJ2-3; maybe TRBD1 (5 bases). Germline V gives CDR1 MRHNA, CDR2 SNTAGT. The CDR3 extends over 13 amino acids. V was pared by 3 bases and J by 1 base, with 5 bases between. The CDR3 sequence is CASSEQGTDTQYF. DNA for the CDR3: TGTGCCAGCAGTGAACAGGGCACAGATACGCAGTATTTT.

This chain connects TRBV19 to TRBJ1-2; D perhaps matches TRBD1 (5 bases). Germline V lookup: CDR1 LNHDA, CDR2 SQIVND (reference sequence). V was cut by 0 bases and J by 4 bases, with 12 bases left in between. The CDR3 spans 15 residues. The CDR3 DNA is TGTGCCAGTAGTATAGAGCCTGGGACCTCCTATGGCTACACCTTC. Translating gives CASSIEPGTSYGYTF.

The chain carries TRBV5-1 and TRBJ2-3, with D possibly TRBD2 on 6 matching bases. The CDR3 length is 16 residues. V lost 0 bases to trimming and J lost 3 bases, with 14 bases between them. Germline CDR1 reads SGHRS; CDR2 reads YFSETQ. The DNA for the CDR3 is TGCGCCAGCAGCTTGGCCGGGGGACCTACAACAGATACGCAGTATTTT. It is translated as CASSLAGGPTTDTQYF. Full variable domain (remainder filled in from reference TRBV5-1 and TRBJ2-3): KAGVTQTPRYLIKTRGQQVTLSCSPISGHRSVSWYQQTPGQGLQFLFEYFSETQRNKGNFPGRFSGRQFSNSRSEMNVSTLELGDSALYLCASSLAGGPTTDTQYFGPGTRLTVL.

The V and J genes are TRBV10-3 and TRBJ2-6, with 11 bases lining up with TRBD1. Germline V gene lookup returns CDR1 ENHRY and CDR2 SYGVKD. The ends lost 10 bases at V and 1 base at J; junction bases unmatched: 6. There are 16 residues in the CDR3. The CDR3: CATSGTGGSGANVLTF. The CDR3 DNA reads as TGTGCCACCAGCGGGACAGGGGGGTCTGGGGCCAACGTCCTGACTTTC.

The chain carries TRBV7-9 and TRBJ2-1, with TRBD2 matching over 13 bases. With V trimmed by 5 bases and J by 10 bases, 8 bases remained unmatched. The CDR3 consists of 15 residues. In germline, CDR1 is SEHNR, CDR2 FQNEAQ (reference sequence). The DNA of the CDR3 is TGTGCCAGCAGCAAAGGACTAGCGGGAGTGGGAGAGCAGTTCTTC. Its translation: CASSKGLAGVGEQFF.

The gene calls are TRBV5-1 and TRBJ2-5; unclear D gene. The CDR3 length is 11 residues. In germline, CDR1 is SGHRS, CDR2 YFSETQ. The V end was cut by 3 bases, the J end by 3 bases, with 3 bases between. DNA of the CDR3: TGCGCCAGCAGCTGGGAAGAGACCCAGTACTTC. It codes for CASSWEETQYF.

Only one count was recorded for this clone. The chain has TRBV28 and TRBJ1-1, with a weak D call TRBD1 (6 bases). Germline CDR1 MDHEN, CDR2 SYDVKM. The ends were cut back, 7 bases at V and 1 base at J, with 16 bases in the middle. This CDR3 has 15 residues. The CDR3 region has the DNA TGTGCCAGCAATACCTTCAGGGGCCCGAACACTGAAGCTTTCTTT. It encodes CASNTFRGPNTEAFF.

The V and J genes are TRBV4-3 and TRBJ2-1; TRBD1 aligns across 7 bases. CDR3 length equals 18 residues. V was clipped by 0 bases and J by 0 bases; unmatched bases: 8. CDR1 is LGHNA, CDR2 YSLEER, per germline. The CDR3 protein is CASSQEGPTGISYNEQFF. For the CDR3, the DNA is TGCGCCAGCAGCCAAGAGGGCCCGACAGGGATCTCCTACAATGAGCAGTTCTTC.

This clone came up once. The chain couples TRBV9 to TRBJ2-7; possibly TRBD1 for D (5 bases). The CDR3 runs 14 residues. V dropped 5 bases and J dropped 0 bases, with 12 bases sitting between them. Per germline, CDR1 SGDLS and CDR2 YYNGEE. The CDR3 spells CASSDQGFSYEQYF. The CDR3 coding sequence is TGTGCCAGCAGTGACCAGGGCTTCTCCTACGAGCAGTACTTC.

This clone appeared a few times. The chain employs TRBV2 and TRBJ2-2, with a weak D call TRBD2 (5 bases). V shed 3 bases and J shed 7 bases, with 15 bases lying between them. The CDR3 has 15 amino acids. Germline-derived CDR1 and CDR2 are SNHLY and FYNNEI. This CDR3 reads CASSDEGRDGGELFF. As DNA, the CDR3 is TGTGCCAGCAGTGACGAGGGTCGGGATGGCGGGGAGCTGTTTTTT.

The chain links TRBV5-1 to TRBJ2-1; weak D call: TRBD2 (5 bases). Trimming removed 4 bases at V and 9 bases at J, with 14 bases between. Germline CDR1 reads SGHRS; CDR2 reads YFSETQ. The CDR3 is 13 amino acids. CDR3 protein: CASSPELVGEQFF. CDR3 nucleotide sequence: TGCGCCAGCAGCCCAGAACTAGTCGGTGAGCAGTTCTTC.

V is TRBV9 and J is TRBJ2-1, with 8 bases fitting TRBD2. The CDR3 extends over 15 amino acids. The V and J ends lost 3 bases and 8 bases, in that order; junction bases with no gene match: 10. CDR1 is SGDLS and CDR2 is YYNGEE in the germline V gene. The CDR3 coding sequence is TGTGCCAGCAGCGGGGGACTAGAAAGCTTCGATGAGCAGTTCTTC. Encoded protein: CASSGGLESFDEQFF.

This clone occurred a few times. The chain combines TRBV28 with TRBJ1-2; 7 bases line up with TRBD1. The CDR3 is 15 amino acids. J lost 6 bases, V lost 3 bases, and 10 bases had no gene match. Germline loops: CDR1 MDHEN, CDR2 SYDVKM. This CDR3 is CASSLTGRGINGYTF. In nucleotides, the CDR3 is TGTGCCAGCAGTTTGACAGGGAGGGGGATAAATGGCTACACCTTC.

In DNA, the CDR3 is TGTGCCAGCAGCTCAAAAGAGGGCTACACCTTC. This translates into CASSSKEGYTF. V gene TRBV7-9 combines with J gene TRBJ1-2; D remains unclear. The CDR3 totals 11 residues. Germline CDR1 SEHNR, CDR2 FQNEAQ (reference sequence). Trimming removed 4 bases from V and 8 bases from J, with 8 bases in between.

In its sample, this clone was seen a few times. CDR3 bases: TGTGCCAGCAGTTTATGGGACGGTAGCAATGAGCAGTTCTTC. Translated, it gives CASSLWDGSNEQFF. This sequence joins TRBV27 and TRBJ2-1; D may correspond to TRBD1 or TRBD2 (5 bases each). This CDR3 has 14 residues. Per germline, CDR1 MNHEY and CDR2 SMNVEV (reference sequence). Deletions cut 1 base from V and 6 bases from J, with 10 bases between.

This clone has just a few counts. This chain uses TRBV5-1 with TRBJ1-2, with D maybe TRBD1 (5 bases). The CDR3 sequence is 13 residues long. Between the trimmed V and J ends, which lost 4 bases and 7 bases, there was a span of 14 bases. Germline loops: CDR1 SGHRS, CDR2 YFSETQ. This chain's CDR3 is CASSRGDDLGYTF. The CDR3 DNA reads TGCGCCAGCAGCAGGGGAGACGATCTTGGCTACACCTTC. The whole variable domain, filled in from reference TRBV5-1 and TRBJ1-2, reads KAGVTQTPRYLIKTRGQQVTLSCSPISGHRSVSWYQQTPGQGLQFLFEYFSETQRNKGNFPGRFSGRQFSNSRSEMNVSTLELGDSALYLCASSRGDDLGYTFGSGTRLTVV.

The chain is built from TRBV27 and TRBJ1-4; unclear D gene. The CDR3 spans 13 residues. Trimming stripped 4 bases from V and 8 bases from J, with 11 bases between. CDR1 is MNHEY, CDR2 SMNVEV, per germline (reference sequence). The CDR3 here is CASSSDGPEKLFF. The DNA for the CDR3 is TGTGCCAGCAGTTCCGACGGTCCAGAAAAACTGTTTTTT.